A single T cell receptor (beta chain) is shown here with its context. Its antigen is not identified. The PCR used 60 Vbeta and 13 Jbeta primers. TCRdb's table, derived via immunoSEQ multiplex PCR, lists solely in-frame clones and lacks some. The sample gives roughly 60,000 clones, around 83% of which show up once; around 4.7% is in the top ten. This sample is part of a study of cytomegalovirus exposure and HLA in healthy donors. Findings and limits, study-wide: TCR beta V- and J-gene trimming, according to a later analysis, was linked to a missense DCLRE1C variant.

Germline V gene lookup returns CDR1 SGDLS and CDR2 YYNGEE. The CDR3 sequence is 15 residues long. The J segment lost 10 bases and the V segment lost 0 bases, leaving 8 bases of the junction unmatched. The chain has TRBV9 and TRBJ2-1, with 9 bases aligning to TRBD2. Sequencing was carried out using PBMCs. This receptor was taken from a man aged 30 to 45 in good health and CMV-seronegative. This CDR3 is CASSVDGSGRREQFF. The CDR3 nucleotides are TGTGCCAGCAGCGTAGATGGTAGCGGGAGACGAGAGCAGTTCTTC.